The clone carrying this TCR beta chain is termed medium-sized (0.01 to 0.1%). This sample stems from a study of OX40 agonist ivuxolimab in advanced cancers. At the level of the study: The dose-escalation group included hepatocellular carcinoma, melanoma, renal cell carcinoma and head and neck cancer.

Germline V gene sequence: CDR1 SGHRS, CDR2 YFSETQ. The CDR3 is made up of 16 amino acids. V dropped 0 bases and J dropped 0; count of bases not matched to a gene: 6. Data came from immunoSEQ multiplex PCR; TCRdb stores just in-frame clones and leaves some out. The sample gives 49,000 or so clones, 87% of which show up once; more than 13% is in the top ten. This specimen was CD4+ or CD8+ T cells sorted from blood, taken in a trial of the OX40 agonist ivuxolimab. The chain carries TRBV5-1 and TRBJ2-7; TRBD2 agrees at 7 bases. The origin of this receptor is an adult with an advanced solid tumor such as melanoma, head and neck, liver or kidney cancer. DNA of the CDR3: TGCGCCAGCAGCTTGGGTCTAGCGGCCGTCTCCTACGAGCAGTACTTC. Protein sequence: CASSLGLAAVSYEQYF.